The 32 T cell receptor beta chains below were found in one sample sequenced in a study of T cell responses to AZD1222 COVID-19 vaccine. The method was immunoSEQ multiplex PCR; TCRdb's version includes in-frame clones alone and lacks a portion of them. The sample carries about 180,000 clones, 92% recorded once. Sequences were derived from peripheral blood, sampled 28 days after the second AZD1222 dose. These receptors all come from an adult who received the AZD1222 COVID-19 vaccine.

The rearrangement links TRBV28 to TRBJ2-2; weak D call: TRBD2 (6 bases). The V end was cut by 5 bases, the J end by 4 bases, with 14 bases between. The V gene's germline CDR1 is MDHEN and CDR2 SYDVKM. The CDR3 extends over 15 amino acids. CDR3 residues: CASSTRREPTGELFF. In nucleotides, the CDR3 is TGTGCCAGCAGTACCCGGAGGGAGCCCACCGGGGAGCTGTTTTTT.

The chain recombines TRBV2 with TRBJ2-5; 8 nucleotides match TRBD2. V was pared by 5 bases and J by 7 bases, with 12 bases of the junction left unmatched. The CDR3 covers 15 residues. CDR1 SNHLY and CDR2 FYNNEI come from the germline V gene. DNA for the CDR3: TGTGCCAGCAGTCCCCAGCGGGAGCCGTTGGGGACCCAGTACTTC. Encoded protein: CASSPQREPLGTQYF.

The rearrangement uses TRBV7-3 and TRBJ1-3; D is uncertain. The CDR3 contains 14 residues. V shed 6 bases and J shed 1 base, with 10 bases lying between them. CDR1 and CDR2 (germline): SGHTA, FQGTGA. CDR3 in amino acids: CASSASSSGNTIYF. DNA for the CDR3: TGTGCCAGCAGTGCCAGCTCATCTGGAAACACCATATATTTT.

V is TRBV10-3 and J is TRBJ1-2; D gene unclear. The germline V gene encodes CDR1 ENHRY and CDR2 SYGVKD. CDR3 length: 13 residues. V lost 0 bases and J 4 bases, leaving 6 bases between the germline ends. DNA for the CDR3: TGTGCCATCAGTGAGTCGAACGGCTATGGCTACACCTTC. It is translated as CAISESNGYGYTF.

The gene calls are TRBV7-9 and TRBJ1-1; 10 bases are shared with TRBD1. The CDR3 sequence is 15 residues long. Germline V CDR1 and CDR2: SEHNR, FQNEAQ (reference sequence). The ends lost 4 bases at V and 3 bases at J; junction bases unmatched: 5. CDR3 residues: CASSSRTGGDTEAFF. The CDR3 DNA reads TGTGCCAGCAGCTCTCGGACAGGGGGGGACACTGAAGCTTTCTTT.

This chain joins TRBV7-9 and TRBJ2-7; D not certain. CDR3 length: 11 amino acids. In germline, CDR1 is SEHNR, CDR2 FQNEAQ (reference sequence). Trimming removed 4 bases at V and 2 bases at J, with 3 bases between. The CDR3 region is CASSSTYEQYF. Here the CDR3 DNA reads TGTGCCAGCAGCTCCACCTACGAGCAGTACTTC. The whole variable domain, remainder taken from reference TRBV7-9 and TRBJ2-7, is DTGVSQNPRHKITKRGQNVTFRCDPISEHNRLYWYRQTLGQGPEFLTYFQNEAQLEKSRLLSDRFSAERPKGSFSTLEIQRTEQGDSAMYLCASSSTYEQYFGPGTRLTVT.

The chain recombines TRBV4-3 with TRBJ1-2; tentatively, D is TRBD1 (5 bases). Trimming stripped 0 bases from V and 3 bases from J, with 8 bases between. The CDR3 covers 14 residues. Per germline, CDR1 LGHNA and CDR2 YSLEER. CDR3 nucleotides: TGCGCCAGCAGCCAAGAGGCGGGGGACTATGGCTACACCTTC. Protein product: CASSQEAGDYGYTF.

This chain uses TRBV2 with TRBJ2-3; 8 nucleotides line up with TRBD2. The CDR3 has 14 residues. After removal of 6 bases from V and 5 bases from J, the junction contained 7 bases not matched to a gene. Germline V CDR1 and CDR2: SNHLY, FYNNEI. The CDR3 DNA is TGTGCCAGCAGCCGGGGGGGGAGGTTAGATACGCAGTATTTT. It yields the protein CASSRGGRLDTQYF. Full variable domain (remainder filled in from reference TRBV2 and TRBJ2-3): EPEVTQTPSHQVTQMGQEVILRCVPISNHLYFYWYRQILGQKVEFLVSFYNNEISEKSEIFDDQFSVERPDGSNFTLKIRSTKLEDSAMYFCASSRGGRLDTQYFGPGTRLTVL.

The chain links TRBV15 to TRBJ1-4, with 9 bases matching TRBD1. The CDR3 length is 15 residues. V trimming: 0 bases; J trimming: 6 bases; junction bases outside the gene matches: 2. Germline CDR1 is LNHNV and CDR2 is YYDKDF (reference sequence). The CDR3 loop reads CATSRETGGDEKLFF. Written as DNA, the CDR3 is TGTGCCACCAGCAGAGAGACAGGGGGAGATGAAAAACTGTTTTTT.

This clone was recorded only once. CDR3 amino acids: CATSDSGLMAYEQYF. CDR3 DNA sequence: TGTGCCACCAGTGATTCGGGCCTCATGGCCTACGAGCAGTACTTC. This chain links TRBV24-1 with TRBJ2-7, with D unclear. The germline V gene has CDR1 KGHDR and CDR2 SFDVKD. CDR3 size: 15 residues. V gave up 2 bases and J gave up 2 bases, with 12 bases separating them.

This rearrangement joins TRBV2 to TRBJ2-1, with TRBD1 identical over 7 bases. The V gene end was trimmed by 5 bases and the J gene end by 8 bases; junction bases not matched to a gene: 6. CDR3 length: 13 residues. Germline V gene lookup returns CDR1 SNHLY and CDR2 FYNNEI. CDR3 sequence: CASSLQGVDEQFF. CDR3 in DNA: TGTGCCAGCAGTCTTCAGGGGGTTGATGAGCAGTTCTTC.

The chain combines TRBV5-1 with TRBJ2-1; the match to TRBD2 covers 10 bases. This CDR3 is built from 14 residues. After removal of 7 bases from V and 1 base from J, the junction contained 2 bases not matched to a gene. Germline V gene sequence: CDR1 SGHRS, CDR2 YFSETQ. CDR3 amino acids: CASSSGSSYNEQFF. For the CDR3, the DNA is TGCGCCAGCTCTAGCGGGAGTTCCTACAATGAGCAGTTCTTC.

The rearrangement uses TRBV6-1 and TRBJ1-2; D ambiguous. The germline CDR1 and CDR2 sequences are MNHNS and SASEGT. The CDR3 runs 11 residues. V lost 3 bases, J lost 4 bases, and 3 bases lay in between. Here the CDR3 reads CASSELYGYTF. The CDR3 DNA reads TGTGCCAGCAGTGAGCTCTATGGCTACACCTTC.

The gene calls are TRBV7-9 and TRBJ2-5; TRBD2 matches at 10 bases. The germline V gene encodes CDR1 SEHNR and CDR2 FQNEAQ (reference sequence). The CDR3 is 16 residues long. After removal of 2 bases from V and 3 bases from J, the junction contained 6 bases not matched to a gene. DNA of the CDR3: TGTGCCAGCAGCTTACCCAGGGGGACTAGCGAAGAGACCCAGTACTTC. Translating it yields CASSLPRGTSEETQYF.

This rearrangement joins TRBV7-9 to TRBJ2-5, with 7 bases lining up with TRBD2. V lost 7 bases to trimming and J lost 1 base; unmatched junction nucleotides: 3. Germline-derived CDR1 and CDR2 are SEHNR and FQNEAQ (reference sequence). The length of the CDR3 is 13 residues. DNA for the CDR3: TGTGCCAGCACCCGCGGGAGCCAAGAGACCCAGTACTTC. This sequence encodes CASTRGSQETQYF.

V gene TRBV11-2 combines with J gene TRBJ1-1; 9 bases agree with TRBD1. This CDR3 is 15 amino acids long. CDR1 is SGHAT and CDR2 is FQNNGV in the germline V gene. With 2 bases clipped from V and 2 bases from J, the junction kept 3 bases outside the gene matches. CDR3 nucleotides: TGTGCCAGCAGCTTAAAAACAGGGGGCAACACTGAAGCTTTCTTT. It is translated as CASSLKTGGNTEAFF.

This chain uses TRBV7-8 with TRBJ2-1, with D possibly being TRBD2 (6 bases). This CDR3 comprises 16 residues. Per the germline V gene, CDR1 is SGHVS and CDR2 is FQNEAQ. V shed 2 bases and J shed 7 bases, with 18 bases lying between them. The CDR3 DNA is TGTGCCAGCAGCTTATGGGGGGATAGCGTAGGTAATGAGCAGTTCTTC. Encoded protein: CASSLWGDSVGNEQFF.

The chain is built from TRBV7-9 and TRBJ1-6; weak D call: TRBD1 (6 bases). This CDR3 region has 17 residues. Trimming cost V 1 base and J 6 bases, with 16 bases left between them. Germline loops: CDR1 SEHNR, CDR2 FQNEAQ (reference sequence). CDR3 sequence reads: CASSLGGTGQTNSPLHF. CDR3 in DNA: TGTGCCAGCAGCTTAGGGGGGACCGGACAGACTAATTCACCCCTCCACTTT.

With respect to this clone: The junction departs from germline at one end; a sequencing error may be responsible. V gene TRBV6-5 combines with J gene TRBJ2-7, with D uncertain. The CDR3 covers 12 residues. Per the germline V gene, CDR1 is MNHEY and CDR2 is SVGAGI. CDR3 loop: CASSYPPSDLCF. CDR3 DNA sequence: TGTGCCAGCAGTTATCCGCCATCTGACCTCTGCTTC.

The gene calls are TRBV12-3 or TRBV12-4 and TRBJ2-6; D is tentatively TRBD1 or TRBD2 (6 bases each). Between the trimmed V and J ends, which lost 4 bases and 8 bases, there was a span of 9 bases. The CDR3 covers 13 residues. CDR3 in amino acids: CASSSGAPNVLTF. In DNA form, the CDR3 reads TGTGCCAGCAGTTCGGGGGCCCCCAACGTCCTGACTTTC.

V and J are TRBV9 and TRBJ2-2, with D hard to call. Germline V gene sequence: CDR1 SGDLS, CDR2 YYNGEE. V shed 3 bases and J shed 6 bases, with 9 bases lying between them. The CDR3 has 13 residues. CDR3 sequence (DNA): TGTGCCAGCAGCGAGTACCCCGCCGGGGAGCTGTTTTTT. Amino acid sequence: CASSEYPAGELFF. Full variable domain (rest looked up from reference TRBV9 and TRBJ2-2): DSGVTQTPKHLITATGQRVTLRCSPRSGDLSVYWYQQSLDQGLQFLIQYYNGEERAKGNILERFSAQQFPDLHSELNLSSLELGDSALYFCASSEYPAGELFFGEGSRLTVL.

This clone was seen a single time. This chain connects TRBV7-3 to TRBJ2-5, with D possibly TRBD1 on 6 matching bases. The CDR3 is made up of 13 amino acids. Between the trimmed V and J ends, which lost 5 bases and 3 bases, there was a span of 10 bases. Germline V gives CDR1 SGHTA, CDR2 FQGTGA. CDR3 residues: CASSVDRKETQYF. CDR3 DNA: TGTGCCAGCAGCGTCGACAGGAAAGAGACCCAGTACTTC. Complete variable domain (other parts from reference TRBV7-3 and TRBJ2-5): GAGVSQTPSNKVTEKGKYVELRCDPISGHTALYWYRQSLGQGPEFLIYFQGTGAADDSGLPNDRFFAVRPEGSVSTLKIQRTERGDSAVYLCASSVDRKETQYFGPGTRLLVL.

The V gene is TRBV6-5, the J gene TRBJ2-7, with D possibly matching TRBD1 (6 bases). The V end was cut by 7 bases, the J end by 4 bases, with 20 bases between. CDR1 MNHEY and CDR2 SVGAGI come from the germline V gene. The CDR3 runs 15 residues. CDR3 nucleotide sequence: TGTGCCAGCAACTTGGAGGCAGGGGTTCTATACGAGCAGTACTTC. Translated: CASNLEAGVLYEQYF.

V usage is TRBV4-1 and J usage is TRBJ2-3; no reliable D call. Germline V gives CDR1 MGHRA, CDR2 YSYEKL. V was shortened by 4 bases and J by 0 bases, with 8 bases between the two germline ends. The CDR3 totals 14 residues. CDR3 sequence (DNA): TGCGCCAGCAGCCGTAGCACTAGCACAGATACGCAGTATTTT. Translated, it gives CASSRSTSTDTQYF.

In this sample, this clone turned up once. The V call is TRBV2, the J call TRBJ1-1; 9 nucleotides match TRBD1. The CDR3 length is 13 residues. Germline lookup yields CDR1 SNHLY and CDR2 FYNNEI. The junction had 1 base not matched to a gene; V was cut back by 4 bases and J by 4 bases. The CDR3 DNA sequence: TGTGCCAGCAGTGTACAGGGGGCCACTGAAGCTTTCTTT. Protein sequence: CASSVQGATEAFF. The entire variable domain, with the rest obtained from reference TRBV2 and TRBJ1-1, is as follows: EPEVTQTPSHQVTQMGQEVILRCVPISNHLYFYWYRQILGQKVEFLVSFYNNEISEKSEIFDDQFSVERPDGSNFTLKIRSTKLEDSAMYFCASSVQGATEAFFGQGTRLTVV.

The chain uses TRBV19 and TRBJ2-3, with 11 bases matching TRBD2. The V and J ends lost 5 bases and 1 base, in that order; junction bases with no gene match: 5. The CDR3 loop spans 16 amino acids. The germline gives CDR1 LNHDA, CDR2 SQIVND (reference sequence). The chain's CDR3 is CASSVRTSGRTDTQYF. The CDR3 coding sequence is TGTGCCAGTAGTGTCAGGACTAGCGGGCGCACAGATACGCAGTATTTT.

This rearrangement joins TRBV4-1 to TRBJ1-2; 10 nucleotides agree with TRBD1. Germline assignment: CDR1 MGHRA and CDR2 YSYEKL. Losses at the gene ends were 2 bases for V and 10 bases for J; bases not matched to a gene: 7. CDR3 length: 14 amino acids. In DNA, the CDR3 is TGCGCCAGCAGCCAAAGCAGGACAGGGGGATACTACACCTTC. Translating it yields CASSQSRTGGYYTF.

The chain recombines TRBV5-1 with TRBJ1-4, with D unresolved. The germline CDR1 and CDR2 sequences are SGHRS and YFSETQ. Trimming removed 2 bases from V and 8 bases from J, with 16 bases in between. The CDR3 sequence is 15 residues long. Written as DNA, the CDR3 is TGCGCCAGCAGCTTTAGAAGCTCGGAAGGGGAAAAACTGTTTTTT. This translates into CASSFRSSEGEKLFF.

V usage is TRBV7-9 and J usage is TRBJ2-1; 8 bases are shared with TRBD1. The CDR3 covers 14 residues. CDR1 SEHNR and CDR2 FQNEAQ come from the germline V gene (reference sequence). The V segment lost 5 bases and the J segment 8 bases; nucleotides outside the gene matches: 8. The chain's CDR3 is CASSTGLTGDEQFF. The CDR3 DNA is TGTGCCAGCAGCACAGGCCTGACAGGGGATGAGCAGTTCTTC.

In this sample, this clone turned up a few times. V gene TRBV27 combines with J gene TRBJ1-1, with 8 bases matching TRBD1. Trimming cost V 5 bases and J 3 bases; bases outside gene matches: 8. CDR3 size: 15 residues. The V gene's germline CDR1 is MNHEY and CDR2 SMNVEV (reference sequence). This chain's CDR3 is CASSPGQGRDTEAFF. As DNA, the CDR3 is TGTGCCAGCAGTCCCGGACAGGGTAGGGACACTGAAGCTTTCTTT.

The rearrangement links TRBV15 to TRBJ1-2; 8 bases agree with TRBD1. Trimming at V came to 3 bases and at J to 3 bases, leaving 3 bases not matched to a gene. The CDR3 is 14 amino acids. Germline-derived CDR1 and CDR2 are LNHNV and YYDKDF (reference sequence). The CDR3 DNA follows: TGTGCCACCAGCAGGGACAGGGAATACTATGGCTACACCTTC. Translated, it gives CATSRDREYYGYTF.

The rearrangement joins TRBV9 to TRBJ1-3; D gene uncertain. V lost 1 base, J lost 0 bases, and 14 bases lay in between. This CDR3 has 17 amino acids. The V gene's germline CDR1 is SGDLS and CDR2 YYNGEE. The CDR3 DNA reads TGTGCCAGCAGCGTATCGGCAGGTTCCTTCTCTGGAAACACCATATATTTT. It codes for CASSVSAGSFSGNTIYF.